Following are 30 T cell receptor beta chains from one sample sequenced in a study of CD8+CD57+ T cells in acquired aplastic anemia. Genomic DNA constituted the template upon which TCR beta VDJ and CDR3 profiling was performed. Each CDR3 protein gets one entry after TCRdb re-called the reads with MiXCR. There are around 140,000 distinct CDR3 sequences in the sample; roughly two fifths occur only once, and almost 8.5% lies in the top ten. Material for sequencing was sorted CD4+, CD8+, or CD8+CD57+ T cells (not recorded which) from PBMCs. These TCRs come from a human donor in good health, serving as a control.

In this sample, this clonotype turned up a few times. The CDR3 DNA sequence: TGTGCCACCAGTGCGTCCAGGGGTGCCGAAGAGACCCAGTACTTC. The encoded protein is CATSASRGAEETQYF. This rearrangement joins TRBV24-1 to TRBJ2-5; D possibly corresponds to TRBD1 (6 bases). The V end was cut by 5 bases, the J end by 3 bases, with 15 bases between. This CDR3 region has 15 residues. The V gene's germline CDR1 is KGHDR and CDR2 SFDVKD.

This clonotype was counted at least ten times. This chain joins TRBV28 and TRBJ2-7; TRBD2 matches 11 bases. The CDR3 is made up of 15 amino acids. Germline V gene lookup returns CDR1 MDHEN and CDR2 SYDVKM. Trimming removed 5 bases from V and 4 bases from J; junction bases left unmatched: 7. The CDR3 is CASSASGGRKYEQYF. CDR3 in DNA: TGTGCCAGCAGTGCTAGCGGGGGGAGGAAATACGAGCAGTACTTC.

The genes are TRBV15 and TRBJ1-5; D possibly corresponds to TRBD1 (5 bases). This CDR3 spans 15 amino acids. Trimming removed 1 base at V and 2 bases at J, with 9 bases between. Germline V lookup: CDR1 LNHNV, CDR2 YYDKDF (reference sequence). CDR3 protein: CATSRGQGGNQPQHF. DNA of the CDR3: TGTGCCACCAGCAGAGGTCAGGGTGGCAATCAGCCCCAGCATTTT.

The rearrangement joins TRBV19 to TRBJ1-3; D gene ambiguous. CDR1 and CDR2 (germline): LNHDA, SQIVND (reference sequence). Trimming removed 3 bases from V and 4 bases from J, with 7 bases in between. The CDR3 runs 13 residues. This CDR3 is CASSMVEGNTIYF. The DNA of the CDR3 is TGTGCCAGTAGTATGGTAGAAGGAAACACCATATATTTT.

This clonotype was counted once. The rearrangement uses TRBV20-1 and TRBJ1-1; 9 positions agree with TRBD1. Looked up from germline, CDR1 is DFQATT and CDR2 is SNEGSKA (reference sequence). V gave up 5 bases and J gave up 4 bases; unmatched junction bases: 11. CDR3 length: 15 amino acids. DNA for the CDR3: TGCAGTGCTGTCAAACAGGGGGCGAGGATCACTGAAGCTTTCTTT. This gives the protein CSAVKQGARITEAFF.

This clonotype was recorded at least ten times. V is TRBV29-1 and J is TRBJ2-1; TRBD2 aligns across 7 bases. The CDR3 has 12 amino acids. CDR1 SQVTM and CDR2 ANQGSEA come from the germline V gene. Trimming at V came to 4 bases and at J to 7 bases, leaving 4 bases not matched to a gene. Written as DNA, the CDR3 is TGCAGCGTTGGCGGGAGCAGGAATGAGCAGTTCTTC. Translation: CSVGGSRNEQFF.

The CDR3 reads CAISDGSGRNSYNEQFF. DNA of the CDR3: TGTGCCATCAGTGACGGTAGCGGGAGGAACTCCTACAATGAGCAGTTCTTC. The genes are TRBV10-3 and TRBJ2-1, with 10 bases identical to TRBD2. CDR3 length: 17 residues. The V gene end was trimmed by 3 bases and the J gene end by 0 bases; junction bases not matched to a gene: 5. CDR1 ENHRY and CDR2 SYGVKD come from the germline V gene.

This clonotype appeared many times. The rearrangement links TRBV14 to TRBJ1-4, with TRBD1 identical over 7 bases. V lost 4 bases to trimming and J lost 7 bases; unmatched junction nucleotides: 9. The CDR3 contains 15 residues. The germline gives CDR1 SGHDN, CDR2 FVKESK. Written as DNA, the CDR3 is TGTGCCAGCAGCCGCCTCAGGGGGATTAGTGAAAAACTGTTTTTT. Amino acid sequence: CASSRLRGISEKLFF. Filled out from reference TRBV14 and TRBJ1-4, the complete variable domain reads EAGVTQFPSHSVIEKGQTVTLRCDPISGHDNLYWYRRVMGKEIKFLLHFVKESKQDESGMPNNRFLAERTGGTYSTLKVQPAELEDSGVYFCASSRLRGISEKLFFGSGTQLSVL.

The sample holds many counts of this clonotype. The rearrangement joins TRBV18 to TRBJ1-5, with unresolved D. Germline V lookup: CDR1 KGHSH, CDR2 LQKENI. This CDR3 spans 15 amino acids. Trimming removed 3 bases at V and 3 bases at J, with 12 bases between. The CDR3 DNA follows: TGTGCCAGCTCACCCGTGCAGAACGTCAATCAGCCCCAGCATTTT. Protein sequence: CASSPVQNVNQPQHF. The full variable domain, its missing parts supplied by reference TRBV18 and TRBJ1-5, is NAGVMQNPRHLVRRRGQEARLRCSPMKGHSHVYWYRQLPEEGLKFMVYLQKENIIDESGMPKERFSAEFPKEGPSILRIQQVVRGDSAAYFCASSPVQNVNQPQHFGDGTRLSIL.

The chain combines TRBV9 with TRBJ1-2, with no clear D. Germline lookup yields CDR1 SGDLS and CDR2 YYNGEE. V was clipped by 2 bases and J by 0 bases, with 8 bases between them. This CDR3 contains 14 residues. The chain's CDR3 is CASSVHLTNYGYTF. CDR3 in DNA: TGTGCCAGCAGCGTGCATCTAACTAACTATGGCTACACCTTC. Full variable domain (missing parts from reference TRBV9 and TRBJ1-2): DSGVTQTPKHLITATGQRVTLRCSPRSGDLSVYWYQQSLDQGLQFLIQYYNGEERAKGNILERFSAQQFPDLHSELNLSSLELGDSALYFCASSVHLTNYGYTFGSGTRLTVV.

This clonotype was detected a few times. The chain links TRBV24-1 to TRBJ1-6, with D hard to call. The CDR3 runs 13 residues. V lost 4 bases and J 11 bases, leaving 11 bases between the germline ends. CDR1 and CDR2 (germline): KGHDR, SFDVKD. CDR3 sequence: CATSEGPRAPLHF. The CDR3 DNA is TGTGCCACCAGTGAAGGGCCTCGGGCACCCCTCCACTTT.

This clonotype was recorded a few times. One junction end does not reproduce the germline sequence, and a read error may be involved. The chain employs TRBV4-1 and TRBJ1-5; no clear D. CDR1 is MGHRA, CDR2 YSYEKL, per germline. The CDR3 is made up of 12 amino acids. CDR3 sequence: CASSSDGQPQHF. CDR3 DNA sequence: TGTGCCAGCAGCTCTGACGGTCAGCCCCAGCATTTT.

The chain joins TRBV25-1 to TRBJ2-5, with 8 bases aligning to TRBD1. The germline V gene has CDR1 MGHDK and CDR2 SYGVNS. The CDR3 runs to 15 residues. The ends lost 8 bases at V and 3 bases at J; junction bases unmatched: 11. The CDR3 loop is CASGPWVQGEETQYF. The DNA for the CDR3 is TGTGCCAGCGGCCCTTGGGTACAGGGGGAAGAGACCCAGTACTTC.

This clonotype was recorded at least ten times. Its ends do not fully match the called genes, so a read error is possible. The CDR3 reads CASSPLAGRLLF. In DNA, the CDR3 is TGCGCCAGCAGCCCTTTAGCGGGGAGGCTTCTCTTC. This rearrangement joins TRBV5-1 to TRBJ2-1; 8 nucleotides line up with TRBD2. Germline loops: CDR1 SGHRS, CDR2 YFSETQ. The CDR3 runs 12 residues.

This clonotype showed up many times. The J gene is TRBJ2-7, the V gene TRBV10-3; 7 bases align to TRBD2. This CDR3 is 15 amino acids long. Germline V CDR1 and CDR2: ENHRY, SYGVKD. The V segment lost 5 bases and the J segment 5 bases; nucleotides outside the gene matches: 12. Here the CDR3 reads CAISRVAGPMDEQYF. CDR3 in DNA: TGTGCCATCAGTAGAGTAGCGGGTCCTATGGACGAGCAGTACTTC.

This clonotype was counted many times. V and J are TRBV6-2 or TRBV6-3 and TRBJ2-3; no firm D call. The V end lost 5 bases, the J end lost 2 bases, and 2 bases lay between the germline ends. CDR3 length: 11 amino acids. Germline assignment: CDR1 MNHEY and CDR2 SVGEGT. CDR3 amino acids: CASSNTDTQYF. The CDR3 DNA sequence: TGTGCCAGCAGTAACACAGATACGCAGTATTTT.

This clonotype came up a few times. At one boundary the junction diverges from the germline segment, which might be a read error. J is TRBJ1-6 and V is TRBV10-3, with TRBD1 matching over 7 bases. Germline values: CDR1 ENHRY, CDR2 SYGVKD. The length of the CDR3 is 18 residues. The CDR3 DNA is TGTGCCAGCAGTTCGCCTAGGGACAGCCACTCCTATAATTCACCCCCCCACTTT. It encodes CASSSPRDSHSYNSPPHF.

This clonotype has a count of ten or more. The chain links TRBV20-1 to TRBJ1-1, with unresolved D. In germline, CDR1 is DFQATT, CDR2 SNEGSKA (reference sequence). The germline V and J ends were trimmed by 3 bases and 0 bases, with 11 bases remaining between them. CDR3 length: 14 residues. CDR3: CSASRSIMNTEAFF. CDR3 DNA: TGCAGTGCTAGTCGGAGTATCATGAACACTGAAGCTTTCTTT.

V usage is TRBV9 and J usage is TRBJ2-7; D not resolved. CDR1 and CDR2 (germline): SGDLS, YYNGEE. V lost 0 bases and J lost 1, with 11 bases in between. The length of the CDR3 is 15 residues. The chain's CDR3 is CASSVADHRSYEQYF. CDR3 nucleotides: TGTGCCAGCAGCGTAGCAGATCACCGGTCCTACGAGCAGTACTTC.

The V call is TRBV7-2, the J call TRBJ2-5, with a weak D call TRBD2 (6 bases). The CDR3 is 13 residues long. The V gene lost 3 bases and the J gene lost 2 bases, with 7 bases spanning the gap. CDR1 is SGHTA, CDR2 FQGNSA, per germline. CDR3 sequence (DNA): TGTGCCAGCAGCTTTGGACTACAAGAGACCCAGTACTTC. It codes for CASSFGLQETQYF. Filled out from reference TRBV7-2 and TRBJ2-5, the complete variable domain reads GAGVSQSPSNKVTEKGKDVELRCDPISGHTALYWYRQSLGQGLEFLIYFQGNSAPDKSGLPSDRFSAERTGGSVSTLTIQRTQQEDSAVYLCASSFGLQETQYFGPGTRLLVL.

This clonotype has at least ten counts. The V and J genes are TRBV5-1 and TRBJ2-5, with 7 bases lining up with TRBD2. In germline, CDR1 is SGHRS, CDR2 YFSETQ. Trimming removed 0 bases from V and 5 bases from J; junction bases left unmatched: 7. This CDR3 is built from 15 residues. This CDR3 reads CASSLVAGVRETQYF. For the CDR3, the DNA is TGCGCCAGCAGCTTGGTGGCGGGAGTTAGGGAGACCCAGTACTTC.

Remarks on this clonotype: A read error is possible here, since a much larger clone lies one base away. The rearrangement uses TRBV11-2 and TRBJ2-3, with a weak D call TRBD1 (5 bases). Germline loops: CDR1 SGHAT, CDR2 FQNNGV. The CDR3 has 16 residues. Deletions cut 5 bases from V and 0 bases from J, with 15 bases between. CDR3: CASSLLTDKSTDTQYF. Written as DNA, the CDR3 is TGTGCCAGCAGCCTTTTGACGGACAAGAGCACAGATACGCAGTATTTT.

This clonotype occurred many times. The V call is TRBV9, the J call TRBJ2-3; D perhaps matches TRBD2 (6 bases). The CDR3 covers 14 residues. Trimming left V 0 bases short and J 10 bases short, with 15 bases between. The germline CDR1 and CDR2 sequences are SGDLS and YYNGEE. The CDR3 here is CASSVESSVAAQYF. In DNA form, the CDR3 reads TGTGCCAGCAGCGTAGAGTCCTCGGTAGCGGCGCAGTATTTT.

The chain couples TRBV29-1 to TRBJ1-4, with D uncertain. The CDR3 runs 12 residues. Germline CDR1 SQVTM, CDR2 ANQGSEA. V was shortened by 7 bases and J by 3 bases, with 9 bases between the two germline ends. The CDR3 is CSAMGPNEKLFF. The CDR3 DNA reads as TGCAGCGCTATGGGCCCTAATGAAAAACTGTTTTTT.

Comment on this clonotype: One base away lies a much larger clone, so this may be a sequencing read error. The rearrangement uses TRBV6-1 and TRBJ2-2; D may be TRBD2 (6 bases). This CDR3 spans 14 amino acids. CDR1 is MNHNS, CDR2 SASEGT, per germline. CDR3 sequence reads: CASTGPKYTGGLFF. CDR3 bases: TGTGCCAGCACCGGACCGAAATACACCGGGGGGCTGTTTTTT.

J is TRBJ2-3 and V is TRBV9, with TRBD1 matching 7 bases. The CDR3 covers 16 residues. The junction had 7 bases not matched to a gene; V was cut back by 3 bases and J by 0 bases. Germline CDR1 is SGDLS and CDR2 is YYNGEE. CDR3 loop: CASSAVTGASTDTQYF. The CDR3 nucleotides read TGTGCCAGCAGCGCCGTCACAGGGGCCAGCACAGATACGCAGTATTTT.

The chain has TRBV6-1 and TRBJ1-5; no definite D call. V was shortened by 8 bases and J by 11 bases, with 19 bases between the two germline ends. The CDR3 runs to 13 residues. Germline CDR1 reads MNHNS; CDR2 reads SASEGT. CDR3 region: CASQEGPRETQHF. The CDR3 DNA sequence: TGTGCCAGCCAGGAGGGCCCTCGAGAGACCCAGCATTTT.

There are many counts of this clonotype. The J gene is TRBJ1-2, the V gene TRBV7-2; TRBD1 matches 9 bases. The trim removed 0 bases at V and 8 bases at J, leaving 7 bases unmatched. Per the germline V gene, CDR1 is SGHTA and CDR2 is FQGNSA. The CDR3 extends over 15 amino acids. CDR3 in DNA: TGTGCCAGCAGCTTAGCGGGGACAGGGACGGAAGGCTACACCTTC. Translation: CASSLAGTGTEGYTF.

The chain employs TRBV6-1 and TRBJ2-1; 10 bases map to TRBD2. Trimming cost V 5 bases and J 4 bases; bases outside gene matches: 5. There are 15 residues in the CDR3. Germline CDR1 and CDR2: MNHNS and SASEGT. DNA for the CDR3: TGTGCCAGCAGTCTTACTAGCGGGGCTTACAATGAGCAGTTCTTC. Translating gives CASSLTSGAYNEQFF.

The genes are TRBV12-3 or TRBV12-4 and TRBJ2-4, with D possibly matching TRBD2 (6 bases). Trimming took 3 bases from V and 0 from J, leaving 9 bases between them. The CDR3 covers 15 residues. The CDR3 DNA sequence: TGTGCCAGCAGTTTGGCGGGATTAGCCAAAAACATTCAGTACTTC. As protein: CASSLAGLAKNIQYF.